This TCR beta chain was observed in a study of CD8+ T cells in alopecia areata (dated 2018 in TCRdb). At the level of the whole study: Treated patients were enrolled in an open-label pilot trial of oral tofacitinib, 5 to 10 mg twice daily, for moderate-to-severe alopecia areata. Tofacitinib was given for 6 to 18 months, followed by 6 months of follow-up off drug to assess delayed response and recurrence. The SALT score, which quantifies the percentage of affected scalp surface area, was used to measure disease severity in treated patients. To study T cell clonal expansion in alopecia areata, the researchers applied high-throughput TCRbeta sequencing to both the C3H/HeJ mouse model and human patients. In humans, TCRbeta sequencing was performed on scalp tissue and on sorted CD4+ and CD8+ peripheral blood T cells from healthy controls and from patients with patchy or totalis/universalis alopecia areata. Biopsies were taken from tofacitinib-treated patients at baseline and at 4 and 24 weeks of treatment, and a later scalp biopsy was taken in several of the tofacitinib-treated patients. Scalp clonality was compared across normal scalp (n=4), patchy alopecia areata scalp (n=8), and alopecia totalis/universalis scalp (n=8). RNA was extracted with the PAXgene miRNA kit for fixed scalp, the miRNeasy kit for PBMCs, and the RNeasy kit for mouse skin. TCRbeta CDR3 regions were amplified by immunoSEQ multiplex PCR with 35 Vbeta forward and 13 Jbeta reverse primers.

The receptor library was made with the immunoSEQ multiplex PCR assay. RNA was extracted from all samples and reverse transcribed into cDNA, which served as template for TCR sequencing. First-strand cDNA was synthesized using SuperScript III with a 2:1 mix of oligo-dT and random hexamers. A synthetic immune receptor repertoire was used to measure amplification bias, and any remaining bias was corrected computationally. The original methods were these. Raw reads were preprocessed for error removal, and CDR3 was defined according to IMGT conventions as running from the conserved cysteine to phenylalanine. Clonality was computed as 1 minus the Shannon entropy, with the entropy normalized by log2 of the number of productive unique TCRs. Whether each scalp clone was CD4 or CD8 was inferred by checking scalp TCRbeta sequences against the CD4 and CD8 repertoires from sorted blood. Not all clones reach the TCRdb copy of this immuneACCESS table, which keeps in-frame sequences only. Checked studies attribute under half of the gap to unresolved V genes and leave the rest unexplained. From that table come the V and J calls and clone size; the DNA was used to work out D and trimming. The sample records 110,000 or so clones, 56% of which are singletons. The ten biggest clones cover approximately 3.6% of the sample.

The paper's findings and limits, for the study overall: Unlike mouse skin, which is dominated by gammadelta T cells, normal human skin has resident alphabeta T cells that are also sequenced, and this complicates analysis of the scalp TCR repertoire. Scalp clonality and the number of expanded CD8+ clones among the top 100 scalp clones were significantly decreased by tofacitinib. Because the treated cohort was small and had only one nonresponder, larger studies are needed to examine links between baseline CD8+ expansion and response. Higher clonality and more expanded CD8+ clones were observed in lesional scalp than in normal scalp, particularly in alopecia totalis/universalis, a finding suggestive of antigenic drive. TCR sequences shared between patients were less clear than in mice, possibly partly because of HLA diversity in the patient population. Many expanded lesional clones were found to persist in scalp and blood during tofacitinib treatment, and relapse after treatment cessation may be partly explained by this persistence.

Note on this clone: Its antigen has not been determined. Base qualities are not at hand, and no much larger clone is one base apart.

What the time point label conveys for this sample: roughly 26 weeks on oral tofacitinib. Per the publication, the treatment or condition label means: oral pan-JAK inhibitor, 5-10 mg twice daily. Peripheral blood and lesional scalp punch biopsies were obtained from patients with alopecia areata. After PBMCs were isolated by density centrifugation and stained for CD3, CD4 and CD8, a FACSAria was used to sort CD4+ and CD8+ T cells. The germline V gene provides CDR1 SGHRS and CDR2 YFSETQ. V and J are truncated by 4 bases and 0 bases respectively, leaving an intervening sequence of 8 bases. The CDR3 measures 14 amino acids from cysteine to phenylalanine. Of all the DNA, just the CDR3 is kept, 42 bases in frame from base 1.

The sequence is built from TRBV5-1 and TRBJ1-3, with no reliable assignment of the D segment. The material sequenced was CD4+ T cells sorted from blood, taken at week 24, from a patient treated with tofacitinib. The sequence came from a human donor with alopecia areata. The CDR3 in this case is CASSGGNSGNTIYF. The bases read TGCGCCAGCAGCGGCGGGAACTCTGGAAACACCATATATTTT.